These 22 T cell receptor beta chains were sequenced from one sample in a study of T cells in Graves' hyperthyroidism and ophthalmopathy. RNA transcripts gave rise to amplified TCR beta CDR3 regions. HTBI primers were used for first-round RT-PCR of the TCR CDR3. TCRdb fed the multiplex PCR reads into MiXCR, producing one record per CDR3 protein. The table records around 660,000 distinct CDR3 sequences, 45% of them present only once. The sequenced sample consisted of peripheral blood or thyroid tissue (not recorded which). These receptors were taken from an adult man with Graves' disease, either hyperthyroidism or ophthalmopathy (not recorded which).

This clonotype came up a few times. V usage is TRBV20-1 and J usage is TRBJ1-1, with a tentative D call TRBD1 (5 bases). From germline, CDR1 is DFQATT and CDR2 SNEGSKA (reference sequence). This CDR3 contains 13 residues. Trimming stripped 6 bases from V and 1 base from J, with 12 bases between. This CDR3 reads CSAHRQTNTEAFF. The CDR3 bases are TGCAGTGCCCATCGACAGACGAACACTGAAGCTTTCTTT.

The chain carries TRBV4-1 and TRBJ2-2, with D tentatively TRBD2 (5 bases). Trimming left V 0 bases short and J 6 bases short, with 14 bases between. The CDR3 consists of 16 residues. Germline V gene data show CDR1 as MGHRA and CDR2 as YSYEKL. The CDR3 nucleotides are TGCGCCAGCAGCCAAGATCTCGCGGGCGGCGCCGGGGAGCTGTTTTTT. Amino acid sequence: CASSQDLAGGAGELFF.

This clonotype was seen at least ten times. The CDR3 is CASSLMGESYGYTF. The CDR3 DNA reads TGTGCCAGCAGCTTAATGGGGGAGAGCTATGGCTACACCTTC. This chain links TRBV7-2 with TRBJ1-2; D perhaps matches TRBD1 (5 bases). This CDR3 is built from 14 residues. Trimming took 2 bases from V and 4 from J, leaving 11 bases between them. Per germline, CDR1 SGHTA and CDR2 FQGNSA.

This clonotype was detected ten times or more. For the CDR3, the DNA is TGCAGCGTAGACAAACATCGGGGCGACTATGGCTACACCTTC. It codes for CSVDKHRGDYGYTF. The chain couples TRBV29-1 to TRBJ1-2; D is perhaps TRBD1 (5 bases). The ends were cut back, 6 bases at V and 3 bases at J, with 17 bases in the middle. The CDR3 has 14 residues. Looked up from germline, CDR1 is SQVTM and CDR2 is ANQGSEA.

This clonotype was seen at least ten times. The V and J genes are TRBV19 and TRBJ1-6, with TRBD1 matching over 8 bases. Germline V gene sequence: CDR1 LNHDA, CDR2 SQIVND (reference sequence). V lost 5 bases to trimming and J lost 7 bases; unmatched junction nucleotides: 7. This CDR3 has 15 amino acids. The CDR3 here is CASSQQGGSNSPLHF. The CDR3 region has the DNA TGTGCCAGTAGTCAACAGGGGGGATCCAATTCACCCCTCCACTTT.

Concerning this clonotype itself: Lacking the conserved final phenylalanine or tryptophan, this CDR3 likely reflects a read error. V and J are TRBV20-1 and TRBJ1-2; TRBD1 might be the D (6 bases). V shed 2 bases and J shed 5 bases, with 12 bases lying between them. This CDR3 comprises 13 residues. Germline CDR1 is DFQATT and CDR2 is SNEGSKA (reference sequence). The CDR3 DNA reads TGCAGTGCTAGAAGGGGGTCAGGTTATGGCTACACCTCC. Translating it yields CSARRGSGYGYTS.

In the case of this clonotype: This may come from a read error, since a much larger clone is one base off. This chain links TRBV2 with TRBJ1-1; D is ambiguous. The V gene's germline CDR1 is SNHLY and CDR2 FYNNEI. CDR3 length: 13 residues. V shed 8 bases and J shed 0 bases, with 10 bases lying between them. CDR3 sequence (DNA): TGTGCCAGCGGGAGACGGATGAACACTGAAGCTTTCTTT. This translates into CASGRRMNTEAFF.

The chain has TRBV6-5 and TRBJ1-2, with D maybe TRBD1 (5 bases). Per germline, CDR1 MNHEY and CDR2 SVGAGI. The germline V and J ends were trimmed by 3 bases and 5 bases, with 13 bases remaining between them. CDR3 length: 14 residues. In DNA form, the CDR3 reads TGTGCCAGCAGTTATTCGGGGGTCGAGTATGGCTACACCTTC. This sequence encodes CASSYSGVEYGYTF.

As to this clonotype: This may stem from a read error, because a much larger clone lies one nucleotide away. This sequence joins TRBV9 and TRBJ1-2, with no clear D. There are 14 residues in the CDR3. From germline, CDR1 is SGDLS and CDR2 YYNGEE. The V gene lost 0 bases and the J gene lost 8 bases, with 14 bases spanning the gap. CDR3 region: CASSVDGEMGGYTF. DNA for the CDR3: TGTGCCAGCAGCGTAGACGGGGAAATGGGAGGCTACACCTTC.

V gene TRBV7-9 combines with J gene TRBJ1-3; TRBD1 is a possible D gene (5 bases). V lost 2 bases to trimming and J lost 8 bases, with 13 bases between them. Germline V gives CDR1 SEHNR, CDR2 FQNEAQ (reference sequence). The CDR3 runs 14 residues. This CDR3 is CASSLPGQSYTIYF. The CDR3 coding sequence is TGTGCCAGCAGCTTACCGGGGCAAAGCTACACCATATATTTT. The variable domain in full, with the rest retrieved from reference TRBV7-9 and TRBJ1-3, is DTGVSQNPRHKITKRGQNVTFRCDPISEHNRLYWYRQTLGQGPEFLTYFQNEAQLEKSRLLSDRFSAERPKGSFSTLEIQRTEQGDSAMYLCASSLPGQSYTIYFGEGSWLTVV.

This clonotype was seen at least ten times. V and J are TRBV29-1 and TRBJ1-2, with TRBD1 matching 9 bases. CDR3 size: 12 residues. CDR1 and CDR2 (germline): SQVTM, ANQGSEA. The junction had 4 bases not matched to a gene; V was cut back by 4 bases and J by 7 bases. The DNA of the CDR3 is TGCAGCGTTGGACAGGGGGAGGGTGGCTACACCTTC. Its protein is CSVGQGEGGYTF.

The table lists this clonotype with many counts. The CDR3 region is CASSLERTGLEKLFF. The CDR3, as DNA: TGTGCCAGCAGCTTAGAAAGGACAGGGTTGGAAAAACTGTTTTTT. The chain joins TRBV7-2 to TRBJ1-4; 8 positions match TRBD1. The germline V gene has CDR1 SGHTA and CDR2 FQGNSA. There are 15 residues in the CDR3. V shed 1 base and J 8 bases; nucleotides not matched to a gene: 6.

There are a few counts of this clonotype. This may be a read error, as it is one base from a much larger clone. The V call is TRBV7-9, the J call TRBJ1-1; D gene uncertain. The V gene's germline CDR1 is SEHNR and CDR2 FQNEAQ (reference sequence). This CDR3 has 14 residues. Deletions cut 4 bases from V and 0 bases from J, with 9 bases between. The CDR3 loop is CASSSAVLNTEAFF. CDR3 sequence (DNA): TGTGCCAGCAGCTCAGCAGTTCTGAACACTGAAGCTTTCTTT.

This clonotype was counted at least ten times. A much larger clone differs by one base, so this may be a read error. V usage is TRBV19 and J usage is TRBJ1-5; unclear D gene. V dropped 4 bases and J dropped 1 base, with 5 bases sitting between them. Germline lookup yields CDR1 LNHDA and CDR2 SQIVND (reference sequence). This CDR3 region has 13 residues. CDR3 loop: CASSKGSNQPQHF. The CDR3 DNA is TGTGCCAGTAGTAAGGGCAGCAATCAGCCCCAGCATTTT.

This clonotype came up a few times. V gene TRBV7-8 combines with J gene TRBJ1-4, with D unclear. Germline V gene sequence: CDR1 SGHVS, CDR2 FQNEAQ. Trimming left V 5 bases short and J 0 bases short, with 10 bases between. The CDR3 has 15 residues. CDR3 amino acids: CASSPYRATNEKLFF. In DNA form, the CDR3 reads TGTGCCAGCAGCCCCTACCGGGCAACTAATGAAAAACTGTTTTTT.

The V call is TRBV14, the J call TRBJ1-1, with D hard to call. Germline CDR1 is SGHDN and CDR2 is FVKESK. The CDR3 is 13 amino acids. Trimming took off 4 bases at V and 4 bases at J, with 10 bases between the two ends. The CDR3 nucleotides are TGTGCCAGCAGCCGCAACTACGGCACTGAAGCTTTCTTT. Its translation is CASSRNYGTEAFF.

There are a few counts of this clonotype. The rearrangement links TRBV6-5 to TRBJ2-5; possible D gene TRBD1, 5 bases. This CDR3 is built from 13 residues. CDR1 MNHEY and CDR2 SVGAGI come from the germline V gene. V lost 2 bases, J lost 6 bases, and 10 bases lay in between. In nucleotides, the CDR3 is TGTGCCAGCAGTTACCAGGGTAGACAGACCCAGTACTTC. Protein product: CASSYQGRQTQYF.

This chain joins TRBV5-1 and TRBJ1-3, with unresolved D. CDR3 length: 15 residues. V dropped 4 bases and J dropped 4 bases, with 15 bases sitting between them. Germline lookup yields CDR1 SGHRS and CDR2 YFSETQ. The CDR3 coding sequence is TGCGCCAGCAGCCCTGGAAGGGTATCCGGAAACACCATATATTTT. Amino acids: CASSPGRVSGNTIYF.

The chain joins TRBV7-6 to TRBJ2-7; D is possibly TRBD1 or TRBD2 (5 bases each). Germline CDR1 reads SGHVS; CDR2 reads FNYEAQ. The CDR3 consists of 16 residues. Trimming removed 1 base at V and 4 bases at J, with 17 bases between. CDR3 protein: CASSLGARGMGYEQYF. In DNA form, the CDR3 reads TGTGCCAGCAGCTTAGGAGCCCGGGGCATGGGATACGAGCAGTACTTC. Drawing the rest from reference TRBV7-6 and TRBJ2-7, the complete variable domain is GAGVSQSPRYKVTKRGQDVALRCDPISGHVSLYWYRQALGQGPEFLTYFNYEAQQDKSGLPNDRFSAERPEGSISTLTIQRTEQRDSAMYRCASSLGARGMGYEQYFGPGTRLTVT.

In its sample, this clonotype was seen a few times. This sequence joins TRBV7-9 and TRBJ2-5, with D perhaps TRBD1 (7 bases). CDR3 length equals 15 residues. The ends were cut back, 5 bases at V and 5 bases at J, with 18 bases in the middle. The V gene's germline CDR1 is SEHNR and CDR2 FQNEAQ (reference sequence). The CDR3 here is CASSPQGGFGETQYF. Here the CDR3 DNA reads TGTGCCAGCAGCCCCCAGGGGGGATTCGGGGAGACCCAGTACTTC. Full variable domain (rest looked up from reference TRBV7-9 and TRBJ2-5): DTGVSQNPRHKITKRGQNVTFRCDPISEHNRLYWYRQTLGQGPEFLTYFQNEAQLEKSRLLSDRFSAERPKGSFSTLEIQRTEQGDSAMYLCASSPQGGFGETQYFGPGTRLLVL.

As for this clonotype: This is likely a read error, given that the CDR3 carries no conserved phenylalanine or tryptophan at its end. The DNA is left out, because the CDR3 cannot be placed on it with certainty; the CDR3 is given as TCRdb lists it. The rearrangement joins TRBV7-9 to TRBJ1-6. Both ends counted, the CDR3 spans 8 residues. The germline V gene encodes CDR1 SEHNR and CDR2 FQNEAQ (reference sequence). The CDR3 here is CASSYQTL.

This chain connects TRBV5-5 to TRBJ2-3; D is unclear. CDR1 is SGHKS and CDR2 is YYEKEE in the germline V gene (reference sequence). This CDR3 comprises 13 residues. The germline V and J ends were trimmed by 2 bases and 6 bases, with 10 bases remaining between them. The CDR3 is CASSLFPPDTQYF. In nucleotides, the CDR3 is TGTGCCAGCAGCTTATTCCCCCCCGATACGCAGTATTTT.